This TCR beta chain emerged from a study of Graves' ophthalmopathy and Graves' hyperthyroidism. This clonotype was seen a handful of times. The target antigen is unknown. One junction end disagrees with the germline gene, perhaps due to a read error. Findings and limits, study-wide: Detection in blood was also observed for most expanded thyroid clonotypes above 0.001 frequency.

The CDR3 contains 15 residues. From germline, CDR1 is SGHRS and CDR2 YFSETQ. Amplified TCR beta CDR3 regions were obtained using RNA transcripts as template. Amplification began with first-round RT-PCR using HTBI primers, then second-round multiplex PCR was performed. One entry per CDR3 protein, called by TCRdb with MiXCR from the multiplex PCR reads. The data hold 650,000 to 800,000 distinct CDR3 sequences, with roughly 41% observed a single time. The diagnosis combined clinical symptoms, thyroxine, TRAb, thyroid ultrasound and orbital computed tomography scans. This chain joins TRBV5-1 and TRBJ2-2, with 8 nucleotides matching TRBD1. The sample consisted of peripheral blood. The origin of this receptor is an adult man with Graves' ophthalmopathy. CDR3 sequence: CASSSGTGLAGELFF. In DNA, the CDR3 is TGTGCCAGCAGCTCCGGGACAGGTTTGGCCGGGGAGCTGTTTTTT. The variable domain in full, completed from reference TRBV5-1 and TRBJ2-2, reads KAGVTQTPRYLIKTRGQQVTLSCSPISGHRSVSWYQQTPGQGLQFLFEYFSETQRNKGNFPGRFSGRQFSNSRSEMNVSTLELGDSALYLCASSSGTGLAGELFFGEGSRLTVL.